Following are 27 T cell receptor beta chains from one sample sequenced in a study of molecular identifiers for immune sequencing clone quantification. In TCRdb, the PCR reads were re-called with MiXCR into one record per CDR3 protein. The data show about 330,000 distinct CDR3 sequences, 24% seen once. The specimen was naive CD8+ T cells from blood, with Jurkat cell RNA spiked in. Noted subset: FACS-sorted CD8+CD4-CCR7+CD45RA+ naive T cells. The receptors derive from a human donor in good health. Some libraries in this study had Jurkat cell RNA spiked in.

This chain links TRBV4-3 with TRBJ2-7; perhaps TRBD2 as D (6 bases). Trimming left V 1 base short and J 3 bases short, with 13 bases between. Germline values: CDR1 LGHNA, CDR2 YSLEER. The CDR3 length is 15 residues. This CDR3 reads CASSQARGILYEQYF. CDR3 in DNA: TGCGCCAGCAGCCAAGCTCGGGGGATACTCTACGAGCAGTACTTC.

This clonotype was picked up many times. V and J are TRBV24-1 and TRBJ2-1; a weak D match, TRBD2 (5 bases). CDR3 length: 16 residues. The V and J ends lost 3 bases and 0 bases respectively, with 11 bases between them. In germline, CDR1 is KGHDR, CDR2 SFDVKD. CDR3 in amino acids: CATSDSPGSSYNEQFF. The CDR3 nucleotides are TGTGCCACCAGTGATAGCCCGGGGAGCTCCTACAATGAGCAGTTCTTC.

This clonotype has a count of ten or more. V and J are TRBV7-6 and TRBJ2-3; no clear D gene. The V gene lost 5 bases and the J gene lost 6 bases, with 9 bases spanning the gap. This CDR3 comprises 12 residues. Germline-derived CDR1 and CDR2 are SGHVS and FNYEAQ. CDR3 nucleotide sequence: TGTGCCAGCAGCCGAGACGGGGATACGCAGTATTTT. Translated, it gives CASSRDGDTQYF.

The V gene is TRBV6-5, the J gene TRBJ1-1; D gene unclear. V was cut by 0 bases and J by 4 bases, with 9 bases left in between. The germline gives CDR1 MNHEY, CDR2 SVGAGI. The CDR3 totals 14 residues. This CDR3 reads CASSYSLTTTEAFF. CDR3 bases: TGTGCCAGCAGTTACTCCCTTACGACCACTGAAGCTTTCTTT.

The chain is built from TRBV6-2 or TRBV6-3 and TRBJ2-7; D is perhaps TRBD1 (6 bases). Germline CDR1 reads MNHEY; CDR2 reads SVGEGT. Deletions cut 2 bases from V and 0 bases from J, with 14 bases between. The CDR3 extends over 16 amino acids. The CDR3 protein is CASSYSRGQSSYEQYF. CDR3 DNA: TGTGCCAGCAGTTACAGCCGAGGACAGAGCTCCTACGAGCAGTACTTC.

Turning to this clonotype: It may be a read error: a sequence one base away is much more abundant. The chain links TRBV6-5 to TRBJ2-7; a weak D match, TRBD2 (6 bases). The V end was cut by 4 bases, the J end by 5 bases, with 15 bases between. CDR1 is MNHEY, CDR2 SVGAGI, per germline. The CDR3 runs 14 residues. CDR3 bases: TGTGCCAGCAGTTCCCGGGGACTCCAAGACGAGCAGTACTTC. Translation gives CASSSRGLQDEQYF.

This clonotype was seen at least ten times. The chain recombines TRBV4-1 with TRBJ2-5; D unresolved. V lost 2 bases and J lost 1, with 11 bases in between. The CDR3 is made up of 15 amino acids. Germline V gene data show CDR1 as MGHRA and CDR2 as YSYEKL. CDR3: CASSQPQSVQETQYF. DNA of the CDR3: TGCGCCAGCAGCCAACCCCAGTCTGTCCAAGAGACCCAGTACTTC.

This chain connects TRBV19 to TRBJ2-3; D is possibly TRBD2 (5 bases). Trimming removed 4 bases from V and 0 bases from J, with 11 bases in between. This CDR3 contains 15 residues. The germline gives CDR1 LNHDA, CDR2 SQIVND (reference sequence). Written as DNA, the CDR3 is TGTGCCAGTAGTACTTGGACTGCTAGCACAGATACGCAGTATTTT. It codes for CASSTWTASTDTQYF.

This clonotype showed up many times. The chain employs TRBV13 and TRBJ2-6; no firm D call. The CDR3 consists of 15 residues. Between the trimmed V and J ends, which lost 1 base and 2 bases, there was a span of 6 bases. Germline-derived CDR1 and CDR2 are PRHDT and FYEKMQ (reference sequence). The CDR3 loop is CASSLAVAGANVLTF. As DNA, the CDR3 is TGTGCCAGCAGCTTAGCGGTAGCTGGGGCCAACGTCCTGACTTTC.

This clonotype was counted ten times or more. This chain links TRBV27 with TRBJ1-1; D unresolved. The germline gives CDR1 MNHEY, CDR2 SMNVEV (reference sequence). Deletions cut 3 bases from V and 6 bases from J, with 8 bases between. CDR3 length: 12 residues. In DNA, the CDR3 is TGTGCCAGCAGTTTTGGCGGGGCTGAAGCTTTCTTT. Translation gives CASSFGGAEAFF.

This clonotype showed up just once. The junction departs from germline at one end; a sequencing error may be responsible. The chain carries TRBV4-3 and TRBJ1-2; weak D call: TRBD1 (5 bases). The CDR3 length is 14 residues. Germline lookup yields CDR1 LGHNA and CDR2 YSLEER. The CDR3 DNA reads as TGCGCCAGCAGCCAAGGCGAGGGGAGCTATGGCTGCACCTTC. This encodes CASSQGEGSYGCTF.

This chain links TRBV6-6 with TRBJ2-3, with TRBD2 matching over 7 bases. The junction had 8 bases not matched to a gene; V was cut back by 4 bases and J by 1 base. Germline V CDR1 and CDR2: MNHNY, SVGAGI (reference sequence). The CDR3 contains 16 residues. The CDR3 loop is CASSFVSGRCTDTQYF. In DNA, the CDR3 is TGTGCCAGCAGTTTTGTATCCGGGAGGTGCACAGATACGCAGTATTTT.

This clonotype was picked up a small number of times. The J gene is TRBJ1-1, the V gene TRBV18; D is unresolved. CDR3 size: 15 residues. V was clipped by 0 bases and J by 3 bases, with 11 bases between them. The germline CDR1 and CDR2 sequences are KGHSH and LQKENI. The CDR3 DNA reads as TGTGCCAGCTCACCACCTCCTGACCGGTACACTGAAGCTTTCTTT. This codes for CASSPPPDRYTEAFF.

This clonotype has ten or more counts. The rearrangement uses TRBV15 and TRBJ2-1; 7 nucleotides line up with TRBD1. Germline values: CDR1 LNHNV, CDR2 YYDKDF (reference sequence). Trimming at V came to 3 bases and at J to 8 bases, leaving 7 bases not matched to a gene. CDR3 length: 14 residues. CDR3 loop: CATSSSGTAHEQFF. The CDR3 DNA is TGTGCCACCAGCAGCTCCGGGACAGCGCATGAGCAGTTCTTC.

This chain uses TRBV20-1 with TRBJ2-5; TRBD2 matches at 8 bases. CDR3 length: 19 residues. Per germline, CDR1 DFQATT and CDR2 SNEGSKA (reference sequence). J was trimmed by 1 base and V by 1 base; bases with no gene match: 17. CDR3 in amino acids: CSARGFGLRNSGIQETQYF. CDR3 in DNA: TGCAGTGCTAGAGGTTTTGGGCTAAGGAATAGCGGGATCCAAGAGACCCAGTACTTC.

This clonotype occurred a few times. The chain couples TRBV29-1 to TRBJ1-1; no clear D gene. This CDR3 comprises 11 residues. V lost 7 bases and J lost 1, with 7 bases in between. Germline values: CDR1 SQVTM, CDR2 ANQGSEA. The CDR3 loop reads CSGTENTEAFF. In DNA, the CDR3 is TGCAGCGGTACAGAGAACACTGAAGCTTTCTTT.

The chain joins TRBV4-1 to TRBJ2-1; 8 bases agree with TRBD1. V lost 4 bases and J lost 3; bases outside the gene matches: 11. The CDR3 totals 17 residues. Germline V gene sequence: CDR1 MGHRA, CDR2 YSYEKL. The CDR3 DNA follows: TGCGCCAGCAGCCCCACCCGGACAGGGATCGACTACAATGAGCAGTTCTTC. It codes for CASSPTRTGIDYNEQFF.

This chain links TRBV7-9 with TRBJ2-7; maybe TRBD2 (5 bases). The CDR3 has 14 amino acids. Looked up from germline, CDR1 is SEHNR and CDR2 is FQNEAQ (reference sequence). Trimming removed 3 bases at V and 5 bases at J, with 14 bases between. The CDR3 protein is CASSLPAGRDEQYF. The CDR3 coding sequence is TGTGCCAGCAGCTTGCCTGCCGGGCGGGACGAGCAGTACTTC.

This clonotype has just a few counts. The CDR3: CASSLGVGDGTNEKLFF. CDR3 DNA sequence: TGCGCCAGCAGCTTGGGGGTCGGGGATGGGACTAATGAAAAACTGTTTTTT. The rearrangement links TRBV5-1 to TRBJ1-4; D gene unclear. Germline CDR1 SGHRS, CDR2 YFSETQ. The CDR3 runs 17 residues. Trimming shortened V by 0 bases and J by 2 bases, and 14 bases separated the two germline ends. Combining the CDR3 with reference TRBV5-1 and TRBJ1-4 gives the whole variable domain KAGVTQTPRYLIKTRGQQVTLSCSPISGHRSVSWYQQTPGQGLQFLFEYFSETQRNKGNFPGRFSGRQFSNSRSEMNVSTLELGDSALYLCASSLGVGDGTNEKLFFGSGTQLSVL.

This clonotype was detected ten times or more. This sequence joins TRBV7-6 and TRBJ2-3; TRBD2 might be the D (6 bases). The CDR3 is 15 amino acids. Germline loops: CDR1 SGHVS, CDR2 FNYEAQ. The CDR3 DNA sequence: TGTGTCTTGGGGGGTAATACGGGAGACACAGATACGCAGTATTTT. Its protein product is CVLGGNTGDTDTQYF.

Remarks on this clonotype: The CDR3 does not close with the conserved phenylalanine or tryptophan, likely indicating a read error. The CDR3 region has the DNA TGTGCCAGCAGCTCCCAGGGAGGTTCCCGTCACGAGCAGTACTAC. Its translation is CASSSQGGSRHEQYY. The J gene is TRBJ2-7, the V gene TRBV13; maybe TRBD2 (6 bases). Trimming removed 4 bases at V and 5 bases at J, with 18 bases between. Germline V gene lookup returns CDR1 PRHDT and CDR2 FYEKMQ (reference sequence). This CDR3 comprises 15 residues.

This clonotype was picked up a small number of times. As DNA, the CDR3 is TGTGCCAGCAGCTCCGCGGTGGGGGATCTCCGCACAGATACGCAGTATTTT. Amino acid sequence: CASSSAVGDLRTDTQYF. The rearrangement links TRBV9 to TRBJ2-3; D possibly uses TRBD1 or TRBD2 (5 bases each). The ends were cut back, 4 bases at V and 1 base at J, with 19 bases in the middle. The CDR3 has 17 residues. CDR1 and CDR2 from the germline V gene are SGDLS and YYNGEE.

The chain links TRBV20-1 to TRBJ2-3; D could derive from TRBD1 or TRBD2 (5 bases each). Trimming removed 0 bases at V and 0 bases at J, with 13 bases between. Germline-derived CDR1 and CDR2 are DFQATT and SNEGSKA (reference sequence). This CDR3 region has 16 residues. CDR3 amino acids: CSARDIGDLSTDTQYF. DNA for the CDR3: TGCAGTGCTAGAGATATTGGGGACCTAAGCACAGATACGCAGTATTTT.

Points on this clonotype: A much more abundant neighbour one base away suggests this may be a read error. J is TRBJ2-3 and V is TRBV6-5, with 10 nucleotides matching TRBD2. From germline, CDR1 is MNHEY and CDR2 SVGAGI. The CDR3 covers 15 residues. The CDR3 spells CAGSPLAGVSDTQYF. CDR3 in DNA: TGTGCCGGCAGCCCTCTAGCGGGGGTTTCAGATACGCAGTATTTT.

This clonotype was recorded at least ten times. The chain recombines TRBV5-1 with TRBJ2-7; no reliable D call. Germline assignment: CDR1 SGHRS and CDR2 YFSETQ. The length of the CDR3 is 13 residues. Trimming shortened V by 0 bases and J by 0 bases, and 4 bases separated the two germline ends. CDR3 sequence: CASSLVPSYEQYF. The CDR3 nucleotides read TGCGCCAGCAGCTTGGTCCCCTCCTACGAGCAGTACTTC.

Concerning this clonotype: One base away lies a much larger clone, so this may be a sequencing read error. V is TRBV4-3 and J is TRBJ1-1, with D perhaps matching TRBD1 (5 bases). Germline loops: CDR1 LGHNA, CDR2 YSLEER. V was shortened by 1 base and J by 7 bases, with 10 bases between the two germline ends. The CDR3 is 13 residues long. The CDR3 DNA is TGCGCCAGCAGCCAAGGACGGGGGGTTGAAGCTTTCTTT. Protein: CASSQGRGVEAFF.

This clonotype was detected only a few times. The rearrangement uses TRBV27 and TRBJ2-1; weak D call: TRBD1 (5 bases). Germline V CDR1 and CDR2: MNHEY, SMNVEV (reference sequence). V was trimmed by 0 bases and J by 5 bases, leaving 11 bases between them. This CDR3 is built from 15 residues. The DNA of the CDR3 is TGTGCCAGCAGTTTATCTAGGGGCCTTAACAATGAGCAGTTCTTC. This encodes CASSLSRGLNNEQFF.